The 8 T cell receptor beta chains below all came from one sample that was sequenced in a study of CD8 T cells in Susac syndrome. An amount of RNA that ranged from about 0.45 to 1 ug was reverse transcribed with random hexamers. MiXCR, applied by TCRdb to the immunoSEQ multiplex PCR reads, yields one record per CDR3 protein. The table has 150,000 or so distinct CDR3 sequences, about 90% seen once; the top ten hold about 0.073%. The material sequenced was CD4+ T cells from PBMCs. The source of these receptors is a human donor in good health.

The genes are TRBV6-2 or TRBV6-3 and TRBJ2-7; 10 nucleotides line up with TRBD2. CDR1 is MNHEY, CDR2 SVGEGT, per germline. This CDR3 spans 17 amino acids. V was clipped by 2 bases and J by 3 bases; unmatched bases: 10. CDR3 nucleotides: TGTGCCAGCAGTTACCCTACGAGCGGGAGGGCCTTCTACGAGCAGTACTTC. Its translation is CASSYPTSGRAFYEQYF.

This clonotype appeared once. This rearrangement joins TRBV30 to TRBJ2-5, with 8 nucleotides matching TRBD1. The CDR3 is 13 amino acids. Germline CDR1 GTSNPN, CDR2 SVGIG (reference sequence). The junction had 4 bases not matched to a gene; V was cut back by 5 bases and J by 2 bases. The DNA for the CDR3 is TGTGCCTGGGCTCACAGGGGGCAAGAGACCCAGTACTTC. Protein sequence: CAWAHRGQETQYF.

V gene TRBV5-1 combines with J gene TRBJ2-5, with D unclear. This CDR3 has 14 residues. V dropped 2 bases and J dropped 1 base, with 9 bases sitting between them. Germline CDR1 SGHRS, CDR2 YFSETQ. CDR3 DNA sequence: TGCGCCAGCAGCTTCAATGCCGCCCAAGAGACCCAGTACTTC. This codes for CASSFNAAQETQYF.

V is TRBV20-1 and J is TRBJ1-5; TRBD1 aligns across 9 bases. After removal of 7 bases from V and 7 bases from J, the junction contained 8 bases not matched to a gene. Per the germline V gene, CDR1 is DFQATT and CDR2 is SNEGSKA (reference sequence). The CDR3 is made up of 13 amino acids. CDR3: CSVNRDRDQPQHF. CDR3 bases: TGCAGTGTTAACCGGGACAGGGACCAGCCCCAGCATTTT.

The rearrangement links TRBV2 to TRBJ2-2; D is possibly TRBD1 (5 bases). The CDR3 consists of 15 residues. Germline CDR1 SNHLY, CDR2 FYNNEI. Trimming removed 6 bases from V and 5 bases from J, with 16 bases in between. The CDR3 sequence is CASSAQGRGTGELFF. CDR3 nucleotide sequence: TGTGCCAGCAGCGCCCAGGGAAGAGGTACCGGGGAGCTGTTTTTT.

The chain links TRBV6-2 or TRBV6-3 to TRBJ2-2; perhaps TRBD1 as D (6 bases). This CDR3 spans 17 amino acids. The V end lost 8 bases, the J end lost 0 bases, and 19 bases lay between the germline ends. CDR1 MNHEY and CDR2 SVGEGT come from the germline V gene. The CDR3 DNA reads as TGTGCCAGCGACACTATAGAAACAGGGACGAACACCGGGGAGCTGTTTTTT. This sequence encodes CASDTIETGTNTGELFF.

The V call is TRBV5-6, the J call TRBJ2-5; D is undetermined. In germline, CDR1 is SGHDT, CDR2 YYEEEE. The CDR3 runs 12 residues. Deletions cut 2 bases from V and 5 bases from J, with 7 bases between. The CDR3 sequence is CASSFGLETQYF. The CDR3 DNA sequence: TGTGCCAGCAGCTTTGGGTTGGAGACCCAGTACTTC.

This chain links TRBV7-2 with TRBJ2-7; D ambiguous. The germline V and J ends were trimmed by 4 bases and 0 bases, with 7 bases remaining between them. The CDR3 length is 13 residues. Germline V CDR1 and CDR2: SGHTA, FQGNSA. CDR3 bases: TGTGCCAGCAGCTCCACAATCTCCTACGAGCAGTACTTC. Its protein is CASSSTISYEQYF.